The rows below give T cell receptor beta chains drawn from one sample of a study of PD-L1 blockade in urothelial cancer. Generated by immunoSEQ multiplex PCR, the TCRdb table keeps only in-frame clones and is missing some. The sample has about 130,000 clones, about four fifths seen once. The input for sequencing was PBMCs, taken around atezolizumab (anti-PD-L1) treatment. These TCRs come from a man aged 50 to 59 with urothelial cancer. CDR3s include the opening cysteine and the closing phenylalanine or tryptophan. Each record gives: clone size, D gene, J gene, V gene, CDR3 protein, CDR3 DNA. A D gene is named only where the DNA matches it firmly. Clone size is stated in some rows and not others, as once, few, many or a class when expanded.

size: .; D: TRBD2; J: TRBJ2-4; V: TRBV11-1; CDR3: CASSPLDKLAGGTKNIQYF; DNA: TGTGCCAGCAGCCCGCTGGACAAACTAGCGGGAGGAACCAAAAACATTCAGTACTTC
size: .; D: .; J: TRBJ2-2; V: TRBV5-4; CDR3: CASSSRGEKNTGELFF; DNA: TGTGCCAGCAGCTCCCGCGGGGAGAAGAACACCGGGGAGCTGTTTTTT
size: .; D: TRBD2; J: TRBJ2-3; V: TRBV5-5; CDR3: CASRVIAGGAGTDTQYF; DNA: TGTGCCAGCAGGGTAATAGCGGGCGGGGCAGGCACAGATACGCAGTATTTT
size: .; D: .; J: TRBJ2-3; V: TRBV2; CDR3: CASSDPFTDTQYF; DNA: TGTGCCAGCAGTGATCCCTTCACAGATACGCAGTATTTT
size: .; D: .; J: TRBJ1-5; V: TRBV20-1; CDR3: CSAYGEPQHF; DNA: TGCAGTGCGTACGGGGAGCCCCAGCATTTT
size: .; D: .; J: TRBJ2-3; V: TRBV5-6; CDR3: CASSLGTATQYF; DNA: TGTGCCAGCAGCTTGGGTACAGCTACGCAGTATTTT
size: .; D: TRBD2; J: TRBJ2-3; V: TRBV7-2; CDR3: CASSFTSAGHTDTQYF; DNA: TGTGCCAGCAGCTTCACTAGCGCCGGTCACACAGATACGCAGTATTTT
size: .; D: .; J: TRBJ1-6; V: TRBV6-4; CDR3: CASSDSQGRCDSPLHF; DNA: TGTGCCAGCAGTGACTCCCAGGGGCGGTGTGATTCACCCCTCCACTTT
size: .; D: .; J: TRBJ2-4; V: TRBV6-1; CDR3: CASSDEPDYAIAKNIQYF; DNA: TGTGCCAGCAGTGACGAACCCGACTACGCCATAGCCAAAAACATTCAGTACTTC
size: .; D: .; J: TRBJ1-5; V: TRBV2; CDR3: CASSEGGTRNQPQHF; DNA: TGTGCCAGCAGTGAAGGGGGGACACGGAATCAGCCCCAGCATTTT
size: .; D: .; J: TRBJ1-2; V: TRBV21-1; CDR3: CASRMDIQGIDYGYTF; DNA: TGTGCCAGCAGGATGGATATACAGGGGATTGACTATGGCTACACCTTC
size: .; D: TRBD1; J: TRBJ1-2; V: TRBV28; CDR3: CASSFSDRGLGGYTF; DNA: TGTGCCAGCAGTTTTTCGGACAGGGGGCTGGGGGGCTACACCTTC
size: .; D: .; J: TRBJ1-3; V: TRBV20-1; CDR3: CSLNSGNTIYF; DNA: TGCAGCCTTAACTCTGGAAACACCATATATTTT
size: .; D: TRBD1; J: TRBJ1-5; V: TRBV6-1; CDR3: CASSPTGNSNQPQHF; DNA: TGTGCCAGCAGCCCGACAGGGAATAGCAATCAGCCCCAGCATTTT
size: once; D: TRBD1; J: TRBJ1-5; V: TRBV6-5; CDR3: CASSSGQGSGQPQHF; DNA: TGTGCCAGCAGTTCAGGACAGGGGAGTGGACAGCCCCAGCATTTT
size: few; D: TRBD2; J: TRBJ2-1; V: TRBV27; CDR3: CASTPTSGRMNEQFF; DNA: TGTGCCAGCACCCCAACTAGCGGGAGGATGAATGAGCAGTTCTTC
size: .; D: TRBD1; J: TRBJ2-7; V: TRBV6-5; CDR3: CASQGTGGSGEQYF; DNA: TGTGCCAGCCAAGGGACAGGGGGCTCGGGGGAGCAGTACTTC
size: .; D: TRBD1; J: TRBJ2-5; V: TRBV5-6; CDR3: CASSLRTGGGETQYF; DNA: TGTGCCAGCAGCTTGAGGACAGGGGGTGGTGAGACCCAGTACTTC
size: .; D: .; J: TRBJ2-7; V: TRBV27; CDR3: CASSLTIVSYEQYF; DNA: TGTGCCAGCAGTTTAACTATCGTCTCCTACGAGCAGTACTTC
size: .; D: TRBD2; J: TRBJ2-1; V: TRBV2; CDR3: CASSEEAGGRSEQFF; DNA: TGTGCCAGCAGTGAAGAGGCGGGAGGGAGGAGTGAGCAGTTCTTC
size: .; D: TRBD2; J: TRBJ2-3; V: TRBV30; CDR3: CAARRASGKTDTQYF; DNA: TGTGCCGCACGGCGGGCTAGCGGGAAAACAGATACGCAGTATTTT
size: .; D: .; J: TRBJ1-2; V: TRBV6-1; CDR3: CASRQGGGYTF; DNA: TGTGCCAGCAGACAGGGTGGAGGCTACACCTTC
size: .; D: .; J: TRBJ2-5; V: TRBV7-9; CDR3: CASSLGRGAETQYF; DNA: TGTGCCAGCAGCTTAGGACGCGGGGCTGAGACCCAGTACTTC
size: few; D: TRBD1; J: TRBJ1-3; V: TRBV9; CDR3: CASSPDTGERNTIYF; DNA: TGTGCCAGCAGCCCCGATACAGGGGAACGGAACACCATATATTTT
size: .; D: TRBD1; J: TRBJ2-5; V: TRBV9; CDR3: CASSSPRTGGQETQYF; DNA: TGTGCCAGCAGCTCTCCACGGACAGGGGGCCAAGAGACCCAGTACTTC
size: .; D: .; J: TRBJ2-7; V: TRBV9; CDR3: CASSVDPPSEQYF; DNA: TGTGCCAGCAGCGTAGACCCTCCCTCCGAGCAGTACTTC
size: once; D: TRBD1; J: TRBJ1-4; V: TRBV7-6; CDR3: CASSSNSGGKLFF; DNA: TGTGCCAGCAGCTCTAATTCAGGGGGAAAACTGTTTTTT
size: once; D: .; J: TRBJ1-1; V: TRBV5-1; CDR3: CASSLIRTENTEAFF; DNA: TGCGCCAGCAGCTTGATACGGACAGAGAACACTGAAGCTTTCTTT
size: .; D: .; J: TRBJ2-1; V: TRBV29-1; CDR3: CSKAEYNEQFF; DNA: TGCTCTAAAGCGGAATACAATGAGCAGTTCTTC
size: .; D: .; J: TRBJ1-1; V: TRBV11-2; CDR3: CASSSHRVTDTEAFF; DNA: TGTGCCAGCAGCTCCCACAGGGTAACAGACACTGAAGCTTTCTTT
size: few; D: .; J: TRBJ2-2; V: TRBV6-1; CDR3: CATVRAEAGELFF; DNA: TGTGCCACAGTCCGAGCGGAAGCCGGGGAGCTGTTTTTT
size: .; D: .; J: TRBJ2-3; V: TRBV20-1; CDR3: CSLTGNTQYF; DNA: TGCAGCCTGACTGGCAATACGCAGTATTTT
size: few; D: .; J: TRBJ1-2; V: TRBV15; CDR3: CATSREYSPYGYTF; DNA: TGTGCCACCAGCAGAGAATACAGTCCCTATGGCTACACCTTC
size: .; D: .; J: TRBJ2-2; V: TRBV7-9; CDR3: CASSFPLGELFF; DNA: TGTGCCAGCAGCTTCCCTCTCGGGGAGCTGTTTTTT
size: .; D: .; J: TRBJ1-2; V: TRBV28; CDR3: CASSLGGLRQLYGYTF; DNA: TGTGCCAGCAGTTTAGGTGGTCTCAGGCAGCTTTATGGCTACACCTTC
size: .; D: TRBD1; J: TRBJ2-2; V: TRBV6-5; CDR3: CASSTTGSTGELFF; DNA: TGTGCCAGCAGTACGACAGGGTCCACCGGGGAGCTGTTTTTT
size: .; D: .; J: TRBJ1-5; V: TRBV19; CDR3: CAIGRAGSNQPQHF; DNA: TGTGCCATAGGGAGGGCTGGGAGCAATCAGCCCCAGCATTTT
size: .; D: TRBD1; J: TRBJ2-2; V: TRBV29-1; CDR3: CSAGQGPGELFF; DNA: TGCAGCGCGGGACAGGGCCCCGGGGAGCTGTTTTTT
size: .; D: TRBD2; J: TRBJ2-1; V: TRBV19; CDR3: CASTTSGRGYNEQFF; DNA: TGTGCCAGTACTACTAGCGGGAGAGGGTACAATGAGCAGTTCTTC